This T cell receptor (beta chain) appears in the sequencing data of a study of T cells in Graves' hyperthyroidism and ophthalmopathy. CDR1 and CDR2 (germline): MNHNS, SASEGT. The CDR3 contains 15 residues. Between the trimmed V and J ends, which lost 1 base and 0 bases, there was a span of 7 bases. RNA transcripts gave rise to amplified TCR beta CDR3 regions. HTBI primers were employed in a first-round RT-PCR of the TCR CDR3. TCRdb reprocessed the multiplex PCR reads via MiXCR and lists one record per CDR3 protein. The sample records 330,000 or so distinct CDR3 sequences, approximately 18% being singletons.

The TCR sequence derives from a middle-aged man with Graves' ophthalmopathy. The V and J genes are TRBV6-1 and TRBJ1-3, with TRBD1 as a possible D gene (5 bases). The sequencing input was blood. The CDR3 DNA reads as TGTGCCAGCAGTGAAGACAGGACCTCTGGAAACACCATATATTTT. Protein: CASSEDRTSGNTIYF.